This TCR beta chain was recovered during a study of cytomegalovirus exposure and HLA in healthy donors. Study-level results: Associated with cytomegalovirus, according to the listing, were fewer than 200 TCR beta chains.

Method: immunoSEQ multiplex PCR; TCRdb's copy keeps in-frame clones and lacks some. This table holds some 250,000 clones, roughly 90% found once. V was pared by 6 bases and J by 4 bases, with 9 bases between. Looked up from germline, CDR1 is MNHEY and CDR2 is SMNVEV (reference sequence). CDR3 size: 13 residues. This clone occurred a few times. Its target is not known. The origin of this receptor is a young woman in good health and CMV-seronegative. The gene calls are TRBV27 and TRBJ2-2; possible D gene TRBD1, 5 bases. The specimen sequenced was PBMCs. The CDR3 sequence: CASSNRPTGELFF. DNA of the CDR3: TGTGCCAGCAGCAACAGGCCCACCGGGGAGCTGTTTTTT.